The rows below give T cell receptor beta chains drawn from one sample of a study of CD8 T cells in ankylosing spondylitis. TCRdb reanalysed the 5' RACE reads using MiXCR and keeps one entry per CDR3 protein. This sample yields about 100,000 distinct CDR3 sequences, of which about 9.1% are seen a single time; 5.1% belongs to the top ten. Sequencing used blood, either unsorted or a sorted T cell fraction (not recorded which). The source of these receptors is a male donor with ankylosing spondylitis or in good health (not recorded which). CDR3s include the opening cysteine and the closing phenylalanine or tryptophan. D genes are given only for firm matches. Clone size, where shown, is once, few, many, or a class for clones that have expanded.

v_call	d_call	clone_size	j_call	cdr3_nt	cdr3_aa
TRBV10-3	TRBD1	many	TRBJ1-1	TGTGCCACTCAGGGACAGGCAGACCTTGAAGCTTTCTTT	CATQGQADLEAFF
TRBV28	-	-	TRBJ2-3	TGTGCCAGCAAGCAGGGGCCGCGCACAGATACGCAGTATTTT	CASKQGPRTDTQYF
TRBV4-2	-	many	TRBJ2-3	TGTGCCAGCAATTCTATTCCCAGCACAGATACGCAGTATTTT	CASNSIPSTDTQYF
TRBV7-3	-	many	TRBJ2-3	TGTGCCAGCAGCAAACACGAAGGCACAGATACGCAGTATTTT	CASSKHEGTDTQYF
TRBV7-9	TRBD1	many	TRBJ2-3	TGTGCCAGCAGCGAAGGGACAGGCCCCACAGATACGCAGTATTTT	CASSEGTGPTDTQYF
TRBV6-5	-	many	TRBJ2-1	TGTGCCAGCAGCCAGTCCTCCCGGGGCCTCTCCTACAATGAGCAGTTCTTC	CASSQSSRGLSYNEQFF
TRBV12-3/TRBV12-4	TRBD2	-	TRBJ2-2	TGTGCCAGCAGTTTATACAACGCTTTTGGGACTAGCGGGGACACCGGGGAGCTGTTTTTT	CASSLYNAFGTSGDTGELFF
TRBV7-3	-	many	TRBJ1-1	TGTGCCAGCAGCCAAACCGCGGGAGACACTGAAGCTTTCTTT	CASSQTAGDTEAFF
TRBV14	-	many	TRBJ1-4	TGTGCCAGCAGCCAAGAGCTAGGTGAAAAACTGTTTTTT	CASSQELGEKLFF
TRBV18	TRBD1	few	TRBJ1-5	TGTGCCAGCTCACCAGTACAGGGGGAGGGCAATCAGCCCCAGCATTTT	CASSPVQGEGNQPQHF
TRBV5-1	-	many	TRBJ1-1	TGCGCCAGCAGCGAAACACTGAGCACTGAAGCTTTCTTT	CASSETLSTEAFF
TRBV29-1	-	many	TRBJ2-5	TGCAGCGTTGAGAGATCAGAGAAAGAGACCCAGTACTTC	CSVERSEKETQYF
TRBV5-5	TRBD1	many	TRBJ1-1	TGTGCCAGCAGCTTGACAACAGGGGGGGGGATGAACACTGAAGCTTTCTTT	CASSLTTGGGMNTEAFF
TRBV20-1	TRBD2	many	TRBJ2-3	TGCAGTGCTACGGGCGGGACTAGTCGCACAGATACGCAGTATTTT	CSATGGTSRTDTQYF
TRBV3-1	-	few	TRBJ2-7	TGTGCCAGCAGCCAAGTCTATCCGGGCTACGAGCAGTACTTC	CASSQVYPGYEQYF
TRBV6-1	TRBD2	many	TRBJ2-1	TGTGCCAGCAGTCTCCGAGCGGGGGGCTCCTACAATGAGCAGTTCTTC	CASSLRAGGSYNEQFF
TRBV9	-	many	TRBJ2-7	TGTGCCAGCAGCGCAACCTCAGGACCTTCCTACGAGCAGTACTTC	CASSATSGPSYEQYF
TRBV18	-	many	TRBJ2-5	TGTGCCAGCTCACCAGAGGGCGAGACCCAGTACTTC	CASSPEGETQYF
TRBV20-1	-	many	TRBJ2-1	TGCAGTGCCCCGGACGAGGGCAATGAGCAGTTCTTC	CSAPDEGNEQFF
TRBV5-1	-	many	TRBJ2-3	TGCGCCAGCATCGACGTTAAAGGTAGCACAGATACGCAGTATTTT	CASIDVKGSTDTQYF
TRBV11-2	TRBD1	-	TRBJ1-4	TGTGCCAGCAGTTCACAGGGGTGGAAACTGTTTTTT	CASSSQGWKLFF
TRBV3-1	TRBD1	many	TRBJ1-4	TGTGCCAGCAGCCAGACCGGGACAGGGATTGAAAAACTGTTTTTT	CASSQTGTGIEKLFF
TRBV15	-	many	TRBJ2-5	TGTGCCACCAGCAGCGAGATTTGGGGGCTGGAGACCCAGTACTTC	CATSSEIWGLETQYF
TRBV28	-	many	TRBJ2-3	TGTGCCAGCAGTCCAAGGGCAGGGTGGGGAGATACGCAGTATTTT	CASSPRAGWGDTQYF
TRBV3-1	-	-	TRBJ2-2	TGTGCCAGCAGCCGTCGCGGGGCGAACACCGGGGAGCTGTTTTTT	CASSRRGANTGELFF
TRBV5-1	-	-	TRBJ2-1	TGCGCCAGCAGCTATACCATAAGAACCCAAACCTACAATGAGCAGTTCTTC	CASSYTIRTQTYNEQFF
TRBV7-8	-	many	TRBJ2-1	TGTGCCAGCAGCTTATTCGCAGGGACCGACAATGAGCAGTTCTTC	CASSLFAGTDNEQFF
TRBV5-6	-	many	TRBJ2-7	TGTGCCAGCAGCCCCGCAGGCGTACCCTACGAGCAGTACTTC	CASSPAGVPYEQYF
TRBV13	TRBD2	-	TRBJ2-1	TGTGCCAGCAGCCCTCTAGCGGGGCCTGAGCAGTTCTTC	CASSPLAGPEQFF
TRBV5-1	TRBD1	many	TRBJ1-1	TGCGCCAGCAGCGACTGGACAGGGGATAACACTGAAGCTTTCTTT	CASSDWTGDNTEAFF
TRBV20-1	-	many	TRBJ2-7	TGCAGTGCTATAGAGAAAGGGCTGACGTCGCTCGAGCAGTACTTC	CSAIEKGLTSLEQYF
TRBV28	-	many	TRBJ1-1	TGTGCCAGCAGAGTCGGACGGGTCACTGAAGCTTTCTTT	CASRVGRVTEAFF
TRBV5-1	-	many	TRBJ2-7	TGCGCCAGCAGCTTGAGCCCAGGGGCCTACGAGCAGTACTTC	CASSLSPGAYEQYF
TRBV3-1	-	many	TRBJ2-5	TGTGCCAGCAGCCCCCCAGGAGAGACCCAGTACTTC	CASSPPGETQYF
TRBV23-1	TRBD1	many	TRBJ2-7	TGCGCCAGCAGTCTCGGACAGGATGAAACCTACGAGCAGTACTTC	CASSLGQDETYEQYF
TRBV24-1	-	many	TRBJ1-2	TGTGCCACCAGTGATTCTACAATGGGAAGGTATGGCTACACCTTC	CATSDSTMGRYGYTF
TRBV6-1	TRBD1	-	TRBJ2-1	TGTGCCAGCAGACCTGTGTTGGACAGGGCTTACAATGAGCAGTTCTTC	CASRPVLDRAYNEQFF
TRBV9	-	many	TRBJ1-2	TGTGCCAGCTACGACAGGAGTAACTATGGCTACACCTTC	CASYDRSNYGYTF